This paragraph covers one T cell receptor beta chain sequence. The source of the sample is a study of control samples from healthy donors and cancer patients. Measured with immunoSEQ multiplex PCR; TCRdb has only the in-frame clones, and not every one. The sample carries around 80,000 clones, roughly nine tenths recorded once. CDR1 and CDR2 from the germline V gene are MNHEY and SVGAGI. The CDR3 length is 11 residues. The V and J ends lost 5 bases and 11 bases respectively, with 12 bases between them. The clonotype was recovered from a man aged 50 to 59 in good health. The genes are TRBV6-5 and TRBJ1-1, with D tentatively TRBD1 (5 bases). What was sequenced was blood. CDR3 coding DNA: TGTGCCAGCAGTCACGGGGGTAGGGCTTTCTTT. Translation gives CASSHGGRAFF.